The 24 T cell receptor beta chains below were found in one sample sequenced in a study of cytomegalovirus exposure and HLA in healthy donors. PCR used 60 Vbeta primers and 13 Jbeta primers. Here immunoSEQ multiplex PCR was the method, and the copy in TCRdb shows in-frame clones only, minus some. The repertoire holds under 200,000 clones, with around 83% as singletons. Material for sequencing was PBMCs. These receptors all stem from a male donor in good health and CMV-seropositive.

The chain joins TRBV27 to TRBJ2-3, with TRBD2 matching over 13 bases. CDR1 and CDR2 (germline): MNHEY, SMNVEV (reference sequence). Trimming removed 0 bases from V and 0 bases from J; junction bases left unmatched: 6. CDR3 size: 19 residues. This CDR3 is CASSLSGLAGRRSTDTQYF. The CDR3 region has the DNA TGTGCCAGCAGTTTATCGGGACTAGCGGGACGCCGTAGCACAGATACGCAGTATTTT.

The rearrangement links TRBV6-5 to TRBJ1-5, with 9 bases fitting TRBD1. The V segment lost 6 bases and the J segment 7 bases; nucleotides outside the gene matches: 7. Germline V CDR1 and CDR2: MNHEY, SVGAGI. The CDR3 has 14 residues. CDR3 residues: CASRLTGGGQPQHF. The CDR3 bases are TGTGCCAGCAGGCTGACAGGGGGAGGGCAGCCCCAGCATTTT.

The chain recombines TRBV5-8 with TRBJ2-2; 14 bases match TRBD2. The CDR3 length is 18 residues. Germline lookup yields CDR1 SGHTS and CDR2 YDEGEE. Germline trimming cut 5 bases from V and 7 bases from J; bases unmatched to any gene: 13. As DNA, the CDR3 is TGTGCCAGCAGATTTGCCGGGACTAGCGGGAGTATTGTCGGGGAGCTGTTTTTT. Translation gives CASRFAGTSGSIVGELFF.

This rearrangement joins TRBV30 to TRBJ2-5, with 11 bases lining up with TRBD1. Losses at the gene ends were 7 bases for V and 8 bases for J; bases not matched to a gene: 12. Per the germline V gene, CDR1 is GTSNPN and CDR2 is SVGIG (reference sequence). The CDR3 has 14 residues. The CDR3 bases are TGTGCCTTTAAGGGGGACAGGGGGACCCGAACCCAGTACTTC. Encoded protein: CAFKGDRGTRTQYF.

The chain couples TRBV30 to TRBJ1-1; D not certain. The germline V and J ends were trimmed by 0 bases and 10 bases, with 21 bases remaining between them. The germline V gene has CDR1 GTSNPN and CDR2 SVGIG (reference sequence). This CDR3 has 15 amino acids. The CDR3 sequence: CAWSVKAVGGEGAFF. The DNA for the CDR3 is TGTGCCTGGAGTGTAAAGGCGGTAGGCGGCGAGGGAGCTTTCTTT.

The genes are TRBV10-3 and TRBJ1-2; 8 nucleotides agree with TRBD1. Trimming cost V 4 bases and J 3 bases; bases outside gene matches: 4. The V gene's germline CDR1 is ENHRY and CDR2 SYGVKD. This CDR3 has 14 amino acids. This chain's CDR3 is CAISGPGGDYGYTF. For the CDR3, the DNA is TGTGCCATCAGTGGCCCAGGGGGCGACTATGGCTACACCTTC.

The rearrangement joins TRBV5-1 to TRBJ1-2; no reliable D call. CDR1 and CDR2 from the germline V gene are SGHRS and YFSETQ. The V end was cut by 6 bases, the J end by 8 bases, with 17 bases between. The CDR3 spans 13 residues. The CDR3 DNA reads as TGCGCCAGCACCTTTACGGGGTCTAACGGCTACACCTTC. Its protein is CASTFTGSNGYTF.

This chain links TRBV28 with TRBJ1-2; tentatively, D is TRBD1 (5 bases). Germline V gene sequence: CDR1 MDHEN, CDR2 SYDVKM. With 5 bases removed from V and 6 bases from J, the gap between germline ends came to 10 bases. This CDR3 spans 12 amino acids. Here the CDR3 reads CASSRGGHGYTF. The CDR3 region has the DNA TGTGCCAGCAGTAGGGGAGGTCATGGCTACACCTTC.

This clone appeared a single time. V is TRBV5-1 and J is TRBJ2-3, with D possibly being TRBD2 (6 bases). The V end lost 6 bases, the J end lost 2 bases, and 13 bases lay between the germline ends. CDR3 length equals 14 residues. Germline-derived CDR1 and CDR2 are SGHRS and YFSETQ. CDR3 sequence: CASNRDFHTDTQYF. The CDR3 DNA sequence: TGCGCCAGCAACCGGGACTTCCACACAGATACGCAGTATTTT.

The chain is built from TRBV2 and TRBJ1-2; TRBD1 matches at 7 bases. Germline trimming cut 4 bases from V and 11 bases from J; bases unmatched to any gene: 10. The CDR3 runs 13 residues. From germline, CDR1 is SNHLY and CDR2 FYNNEI. CDR3 bases: TGTGCCAGCAGTGGCCGGGACAGCTTTCTTTACACCTTC. Its translation: CASSGRDSFLYTF. The full variable domain, rest sourced from reference TRBV2 and TRBJ1-2, is EPEVTQTPSHQVTQMGQEVILRCVPISNHLYFYWYRQILGQKVEFLVSFYNNEISEKSEIFDDQFSVERPDGSNFTLKIRSTKLEDSAMYFCASSGRDSFLYTFGSGTRLTVV.

This chain joins TRBV5-1 and TRBJ2-6; tentative D call: TRBD1 (6 bases). CDR3 length: 17 amino acids. Germline V CDR1 and CDR2: SGHRS, YFSETQ. Between the trimmed V and J ends, which lost 4 bases and 0 bases, there was a span of 14 bases. The CDR3 DNA reads as TGCGCCAGCAGCATACGACAGGTCATCTCTGGGGCCAACGTCCTGACTTTC. It encodes CASSIRQVISGANVLTF.

The rearrangement uses TRBV29-1 and TRBJ1-1, with 11 nucleotides matching TRBD1. Germline V gene sequence: CDR1 SQVTM, CDR2 ANQGSEA. V was clipped by 7 bases and J by 9 bases; unmatched bases: 7. The CDR3 is 12 residues long. The CDR3 here is CSAGDRGNKAFF. Here the CDR3 DNA reads TGCAGCGCTGGGGACAGGGGGAATAAAGCTTTCTTT.

There are a few counts of this clone. The CDR3 sequence: CASSFRWGDEQYF. The CDR3 DNA follows: TGTGCCAGCAGTTTTCGCTGGGGGGACGAGCAGTACTTC. The chain employs TRBV6-5 and TRBJ2-7, with D possibly being TRBD2 (6 bases). This CDR3 spans 13 amino acids. Deletions cut 4 bases from V and 5 bases from J, with 12 bases between. Germline V gene data show CDR1 as MNHEY and CDR2 as SVGAGI.

The rearrangement joins TRBV18 to TRBJ1-5; the match to TRBD1 covers 7 bases. CDR1 is KGHSH, CDR2 LQKENI, per germline. The CDR3 contains 15 residues. The V gene end was trimmed by 3 bases and the J gene end by 6 bases; junction bases not matched to a gene: 8. CDR3 bases: TGTGCCAGCTCACCGACAGGGAATGAAGGTCAGCCCCAGCATTTT. Translation: CASSPTGNEGQPQHF.

V gene TRBV7-2 combines with J gene TRBJ2-7, with 10 nucleotides matching TRBD1. Trimming cost V 2 bases and J 5 bases; bases outside gene matches: 3. The CDR3 has 14 amino acids. The germline gives CDR1 SGHTA, CDR2 FQGNSA. Written as DNA, the CDR3 is TGTGCCAGCAGCTTAAGACAGGGGGCCGACGAGCAGTACTTC. It yields the protein CASSLRQGADEQYF.

The chain is built from TRBV19 and TRBJ2-1, with D perhaps TRBD2 (7 bases). Germline V lookup: CDR1 LNHDA, CDR2 SQIVND (reference sequence). The CDR3 extends over 14 amino acids. V was trimmed by 10 bases and J by 4 bases, leaving 17 bases between them. The CDR3 region has the DNA TGTGCCATCGGGGGAGGGGGTTGGTACAATGAGCAGTTCTTC. Amino acid sequence: CAIGGGGWYNEQFF.

The chain is built from TRBV4-3 and TRBJ1-2; tentative D call: TRBD1 (5 bases). The CDR3 is 14 amino acids. Germline V gene data show CDR1 as LGHNA and CDR2 as YSLEER. The V end was cut by 4 bases, the J end by 4 bases, with 13 bases between. The CDR3 sequence is CASSPGGSGYGYTF. In DNA form, the CDR3 reads TGCGCCAGCAGCCCCGGGGGTTCAGGCTATGGCTACACCTTC.

This clone appeared once. The chain couples TRBV6-5 to TRBJ1-6, with D perhaps TRBD1 (6 bases). Germline V lookup: CDR1 MNHEY, CDR2 SVGAGI. The ends were cut back, 8 bases at V and 7 bases at J, with 12 bases in the middle. The CDR3 covers 13 residues. The CDR3 DNA sequence: TGTGCCAGCCTGTCAGGGGCAAATTCACCCCTCCACTTT. Translation gives CASLSGANSPLHF.

This chain connects TRBV4-3 to TRBJ2-3; D perhaps matches TRBD1 (6 bases). V dropped 4 bases and J dropped 1 base, with 12 bases sitting between them. The germline gives CDR1 LGHNA, CDR2 YSLEER. CDR3 length: 15 amino acids. The CDR3 DNA is TGCGCCAGCAGCCGCACCAGGACAGGCACAGATACGCAGTATTTT. Residues: CASSRTRTGTDTQYF.

The chain joins TRBV5-1 to TRBJ1-1, with D maybe TRBD1 (5 bases). The V end lost 7 bases, the J end lost 0 bases, and 16 bases lay between the germline ends. Per the germline V gene, CDR1 is SGHRS and CDR2 is YFSETQ. The length of the CDR3 is 15 residues. CDR3 DNA: TGCGCCAGCGGCCTAATGACAGCTATGAACACTGAAGCTTTCTTT. Translated: CASGLMTAMNTEAFF. Full variable domain (missing parts from reference TRBV5-1 and TRBJ1-1): KAGVTQTPRYLIKTRGQQVTLSCSPISGHRSVSWYQQTPGQGLQFLFEYFSETQRNKGNFPGRFSGRQFSNSRSEMNVSTLELGDSALYLCASGLMTAMNTEAFFGQGTRLTVV.

The chain is built from TRBV19 and TRBJ1-6; tentatively, D is TRBD1 (5 bases). Germline values: CDR1 LNHDA, CDR2 SQIVND (reference sequence). Trimming took 2 bases from V and 0 from J, leaving 11 bases between them. The CDR3 extends over 17 amino acids. The DNA for the CDR3 is TGTGCCAGTAGTATAAATACAGGAAGCTCCTATAATTCACCCCTCCACTTT. Translating it yields CASSINTGSSYNSPLHF.

The chain couples TRBV12-5 to TRBJ2-1, with 7 positions matching TRBD1. V gave up 4 bases and J gave up 4 bases; unmatched junction bases: 4. The V gene's germline CDR1 is LGHNT and CDR2 FRNRAP. The CDR3 is 14 amino acids. CDR3 residues: CASGSGTAYNEQFF. CDR3 DNA: TGTGCTAGTGGTTCGGGGACAGCTTACAATGAGCAGTTCTTC.

The V and J genes are TRBV19 and TRBJ2-7, with 10 bases fitting TRBD1. Germline CDR1 LNHDA, CDR2 SQIVND (reference sequence). This CDR3 has 16 amino acids. J was trimmed by 4 bases and V by 6 bases; bases with no gene match: 12. In nucleotides, the CDR3 is TGTGCCAGTAGCGAGTTTCCGGGACAGGGGACTTACGAGCAGTACTTC. Translating gives CASSEFPGQGTYEQYF.

J is TRBJ2-5 and V is TRBV6-1; the match to TRBD1 covers 8 bases. V was clipped by 5 bases and J by 5 bases; unmatched bases: 7. Germline-derived CDR1 and CDR2 are MNHNS and SASEGT. The CDR3 runs to 14 residues. The CDR3 is CASSPTGARETQYF. The CDR3, as DNA: TGTGCCAGCAGTCCGACAGGGGCCCGGGAGACCCAGTACTTC.